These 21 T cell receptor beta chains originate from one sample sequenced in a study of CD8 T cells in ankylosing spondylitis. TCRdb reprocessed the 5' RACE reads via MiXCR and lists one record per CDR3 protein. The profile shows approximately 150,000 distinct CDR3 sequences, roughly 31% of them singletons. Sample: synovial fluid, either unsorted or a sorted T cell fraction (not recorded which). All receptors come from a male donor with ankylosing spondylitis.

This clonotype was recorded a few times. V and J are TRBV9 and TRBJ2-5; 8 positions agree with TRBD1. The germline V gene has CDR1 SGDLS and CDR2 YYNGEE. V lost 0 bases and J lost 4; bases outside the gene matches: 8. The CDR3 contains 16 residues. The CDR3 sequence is CASSVGTGTWSETQYF. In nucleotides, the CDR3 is TGTGCCAGCAGCGTAGGGACAGGGACATGGTCAGAGACCCAGTACTTC.

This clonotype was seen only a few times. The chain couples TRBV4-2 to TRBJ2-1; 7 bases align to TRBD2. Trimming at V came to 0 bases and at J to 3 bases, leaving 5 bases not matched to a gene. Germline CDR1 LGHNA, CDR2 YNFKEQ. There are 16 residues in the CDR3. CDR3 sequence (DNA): TGTGCCAGCAGCCAAGATCGGGGCGGGGGCTACAATGAGCAGTTCTTC. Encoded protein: CASSQDRGGGYNEQFF.

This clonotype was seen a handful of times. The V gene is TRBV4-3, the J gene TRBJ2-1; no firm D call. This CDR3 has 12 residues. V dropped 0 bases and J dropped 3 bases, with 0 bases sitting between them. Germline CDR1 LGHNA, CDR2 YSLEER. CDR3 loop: CASSQDYNEQFF. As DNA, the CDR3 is TGCGCCAGCAGCCAAGACTACAATGAGCAGTTCTTC.

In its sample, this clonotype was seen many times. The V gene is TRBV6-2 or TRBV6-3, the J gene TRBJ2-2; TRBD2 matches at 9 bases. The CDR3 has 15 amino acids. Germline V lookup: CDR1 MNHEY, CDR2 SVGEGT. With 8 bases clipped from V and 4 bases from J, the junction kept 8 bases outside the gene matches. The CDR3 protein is CASRISGSVTGELFF. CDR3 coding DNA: TGTGCCAGCCGGATTAGCGGGAGCGTCACCGGGGAGCTGTTTTTT.

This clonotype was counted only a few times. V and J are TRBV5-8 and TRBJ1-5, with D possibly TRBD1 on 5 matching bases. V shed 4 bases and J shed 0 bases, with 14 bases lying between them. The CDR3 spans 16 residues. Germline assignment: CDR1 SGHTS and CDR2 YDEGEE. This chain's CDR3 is CASSPRQPNSNQPQHF. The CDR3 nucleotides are TGTGCCAGCAGCCCTCGACAGCCAAATAGCAATCAGCCCCAGCATTTT.

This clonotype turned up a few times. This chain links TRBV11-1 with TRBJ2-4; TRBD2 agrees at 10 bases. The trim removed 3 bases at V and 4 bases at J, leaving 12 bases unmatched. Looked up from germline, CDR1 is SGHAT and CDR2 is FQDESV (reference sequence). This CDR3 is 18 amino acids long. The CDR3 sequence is CASSFFVSGRALKNIQYF. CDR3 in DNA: TGTGCCAGCAGCTTCTTCGTGAGCGGGAGGGCCCTAAAAAACATTCAGTACTTC. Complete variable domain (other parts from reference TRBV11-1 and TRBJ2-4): EAEVAQSPRYKITEKSQAVAFWCDPISGHATLYWYRQILGQGPELLVQFQDESVVDDSQLPKDRFSAERLKGVDSTLKIQPAELGDSAMYLCASSFFVSGRALKNIQYFGAGTRLSVL.

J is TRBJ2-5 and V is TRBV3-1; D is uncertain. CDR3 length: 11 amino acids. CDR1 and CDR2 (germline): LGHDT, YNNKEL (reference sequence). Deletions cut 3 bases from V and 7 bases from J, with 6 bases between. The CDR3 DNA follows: TGTGCCAGCAGCCAGACGGGGACCCAGTACTTC. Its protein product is CASSQTGTQYF.

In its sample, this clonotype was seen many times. The CDR3 region is CASSPPDLTDTQYF. In nucleotides, the CDR3 is TGTGCCAGCAGTCCGCCGGACCTTACAGATACGCAGTATTTT. The V call is TRBV12-3 or TRBV12-4, the J call TRBJ2-3, with D unclear. This CDR3 is built from 14 residues. Trimming pared 5 bases from V and 3 bases from J, leaving 12 bases between.

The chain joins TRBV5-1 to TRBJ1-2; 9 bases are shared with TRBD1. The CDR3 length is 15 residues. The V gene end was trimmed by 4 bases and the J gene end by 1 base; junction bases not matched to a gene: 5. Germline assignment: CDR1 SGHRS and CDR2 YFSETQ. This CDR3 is CASSMDRGLNYGYTF. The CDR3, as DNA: TGCGCCAGCAGCATGGACAGGGGTCTTAACTATGGCTACACCTTC.

The CDR3 DNA is TGTGCCACCAGCAGAGACCGGGGGCCCTACAATGAGCAGTTCTTC. Its protein is CATSRDRGPYNEQFF. V and J are TRBV15 and TRBJ2-1; D tentatively fits TRBD1 or TRBD2 (6 bases each). The germline gives CDR1 LNHNV, CDR2 YYDKDF (reference sequence). V lost 0 bases to trimming and J lost 2 bases, with 8 bases between them. This CDR3 region has 15 residues.

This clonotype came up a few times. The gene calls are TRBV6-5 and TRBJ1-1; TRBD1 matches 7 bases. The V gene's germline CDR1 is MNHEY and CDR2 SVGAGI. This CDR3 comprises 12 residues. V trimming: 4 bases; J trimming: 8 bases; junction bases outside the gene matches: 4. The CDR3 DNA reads TGTGCCAGCAGTTCCCCCAGGGGGGAAGCTTTCTTT. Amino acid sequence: CASSSPRGEAFF.

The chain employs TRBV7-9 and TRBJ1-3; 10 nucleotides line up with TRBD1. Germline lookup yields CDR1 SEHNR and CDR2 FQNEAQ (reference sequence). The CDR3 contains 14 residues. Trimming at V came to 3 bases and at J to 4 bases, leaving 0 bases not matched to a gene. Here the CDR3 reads CASSLTGGGNTIYF. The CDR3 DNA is TGTGCCAGCAGCTTGACAGGGGGCGGAAACACCATATATTTT. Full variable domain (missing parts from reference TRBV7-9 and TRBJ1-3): DTGVSQNPRHKITKRGQNVTFRCDPISEHNRLYWYRQTLGQGPEFLTYFQNEAQLEKSRLLSDRFSAERPKGSFSTLEIQRTEQGDSAMYLCASSLTGGGNTIYFGEGSWLTVV.

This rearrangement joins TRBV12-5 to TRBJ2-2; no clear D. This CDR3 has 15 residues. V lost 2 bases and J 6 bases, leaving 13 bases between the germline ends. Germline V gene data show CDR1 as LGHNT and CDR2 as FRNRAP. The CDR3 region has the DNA TGTGCTAGTGGTTTGTATGGCGGTTCGCCCGGGGAGCTGTTTTTT. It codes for CASGLYGGSPGELFF.

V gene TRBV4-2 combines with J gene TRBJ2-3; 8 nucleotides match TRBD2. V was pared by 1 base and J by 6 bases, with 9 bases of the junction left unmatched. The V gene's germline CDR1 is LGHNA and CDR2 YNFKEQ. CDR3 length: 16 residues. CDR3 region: CASSQASGGGMDTQYF. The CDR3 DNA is TGTGCCAGCAGCCAAGCTTCGGGGGGGGGGATGGATACGCAGTATTTT.

CDR3 DNA: TGTGCCAGCTCCCCAACGACAGGGAACGGGGAGACCCAGTACTTC. Translated: CASSPTTGNGETQYF. The chain uses TRBV18 and TRBJ2-5; 7 bases match TRBD1. The germline V gene encodes CDR1 KGHSH and CDR2 LQKENI. V lost 6 bases to trimming and J lost 5 bases; unmatched junction nucleotides: 12. The CDR3 is 15 residues long.

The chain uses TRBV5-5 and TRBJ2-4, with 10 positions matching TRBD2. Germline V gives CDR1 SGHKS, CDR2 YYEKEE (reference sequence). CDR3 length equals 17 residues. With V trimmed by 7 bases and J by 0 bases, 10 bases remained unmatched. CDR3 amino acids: CASAPLAGPIAKNIQYF. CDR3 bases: TGTGCCAGCGCCCCACTAGCGGGGCCGATAGCCAAAAACATTCAGTACTTC. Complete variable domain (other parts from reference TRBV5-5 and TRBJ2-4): DAGVTQSPTHLIKTRGQQVTLRCSPISGHKSVSWYQQVLGQGPQFIFQYYEKEERGRGNFPDRFSARQFPNYSSELNVNALLLGDSALYLCASAPLAGPIAKNIQYFGAGTRLSVL.

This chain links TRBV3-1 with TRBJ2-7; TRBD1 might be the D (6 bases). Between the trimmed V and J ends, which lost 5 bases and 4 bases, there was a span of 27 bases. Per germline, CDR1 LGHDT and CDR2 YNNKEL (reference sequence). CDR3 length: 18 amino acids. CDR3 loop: CASSNIVGGAGKFYEQYF. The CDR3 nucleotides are TGTGCCAGCAGCAACATAGTTGGGGGCGCAGGCAAATTTTACGAGCAGTACTTC.

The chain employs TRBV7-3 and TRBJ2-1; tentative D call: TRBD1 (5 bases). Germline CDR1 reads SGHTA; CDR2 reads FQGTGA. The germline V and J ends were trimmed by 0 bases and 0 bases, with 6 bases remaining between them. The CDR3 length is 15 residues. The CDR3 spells CASSLTRGSYNEQFF. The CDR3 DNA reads TGTGCCAGCAGCTTAACAAGGGGCTCCTACAATGAGCAGTTCTTC.

CDR3 DNA sequence: TGTGCCAGCAGCGGAAGGGTGAGCGGGGCCAACGTCCTGACTTTC. This codes for CASSGRVSGANVLTF. The chain recombines TRBV5-4 with TRBJ2-6; D is ambiguous. V lost 4 bases, J lost 4 bases, and 12 bases lay in between. The CDR3 has 15 residues. The germline CDR1 and CDR2 sequences are SGHNT and YYREEE (reference sequence).

The DNA for the CDR3 is TGCAGTGCCCAGAGGGGGACTAGCGGCCCGAATACGCAGTATTTT. This translates into CSAQRGTSGPNTQYF. This chain uses TRBV20-1 with TRBJ2-3; TRBD2 matches 11 bases. CDR3 size: 15 residues. Germline V gene sequence: CDR1 DFQATT, CDR2 SNEGSKA (reference sequence). J gave up 7 bases and V 6 bases, and 12 bases lay outside the gene matches.

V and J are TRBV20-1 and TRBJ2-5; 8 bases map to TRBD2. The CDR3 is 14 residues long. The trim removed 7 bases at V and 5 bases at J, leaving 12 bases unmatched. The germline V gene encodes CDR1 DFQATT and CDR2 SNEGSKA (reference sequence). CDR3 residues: CSVGHLSGAETQYF. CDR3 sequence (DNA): TGCAGTGTCGGACACCTTAGCGGGGCGGAGACCCAGTACTTC.